This record concerns one T cell receptor beta chain sequence. The sample is drawn from a study of blood T cell repertoires in COVID-19. In the study overall: From the United States, Italy and Spain came samples of acute and convalescent COVID-19.

In the source study's methods: Amplification of reference gene primers provided the estimated nucleated cell counts. The data were produced by immunoSEQ multiplex PCR, yet TCRdb's version contains in-frame clones alone and is incomplete. The V and J calls and clone size were taken over from that table, and D and trimming were inferred from the DNA. The sample records 45,000 or so clones, approximately 80% being singletons. The material sequenced was peripheral blood. The clonotype comes from a human donor in a cohort sampled during active COVID-19.

Here the CDR3 DNA reads TGTGCCAGCAGCTTAAGACCGGAGGGCACCGGGGAGCTGTTTTTT. Its translation: CASSLRPEGTGELFF. The chain recombines TRBV7-2 with TRBJ2-2, with TRBD2 as a possible D gene (6 bases). There are 15 residues in the CDR3. V gave up 2 bases and J gave up 4 bases, with 11 bases separating them. Germline assignment: CDR1 SGHTA and CDR2 FQGNSA.